This is a list of T cell receptor beta chains from one sample in a study of technical replicates of blood from several donors. The table came from immunoSEQ multiplex PCR; TCRdb's copy has only in-frame clones and leaves some out. Among under 85,000 clones listed, more than 90% were seen once. Source material: T cells isolated from PBMCs. All receptors come from a human donor in good health. Both conserved end residues are part of each CDR3. Fields, in order: CDR3 protein, V gene, J gene.

CASSPPLAGKSSYNEQFF,TRBV14,TRBJ2-1
CSARVVGELFF,TRBV20-1,TRBJ2-2
CASSFQDTQYF,TRBV7-2,TRBJ2-3
CASSLTGLGGAGELFF,TRBV5-1,TRBJ2-2
CASSESTLSYGYTF,TRBV10-1,TRBJ1-2
CASSPRSGGTVTGELFF,TRBV9,TRBJ2-2
CASSFSVAGASYNEQFF,TRBV11-3,TRBJ2-1
CSVVGGRQTYEQYF,TRBV29-1,TRBJ2-7
CASSWGAQRNTEAFF,TRBV2,TRBJ1-1
CASGTGSSYEQYF,TRBV5-1,TRBJ2-7
CASSQGQLSEQYF,TRBV7-9,TRBJ2-7
CASSLAGVHNEQFF,TRBV7-3,TRBJ2-1
CASSAYPPGDGYTF,TRBV5-8,TRBJ1-2
CASSLRQGTGVDQPQHF,TRBV27,TRBJ1-5
CASSARLNQETQYF,TRBV6-5,TRBJ2-5
CASSDLAGGGHEQFF,TRBV4-1,TRBJ2-1
CAWSVFVNTEAFF,TRBV30,TRBJ1-1
CASSLRTSGVANTGELFF,TRBV4-3,TRBJ2-2
CASIMLAGMSYNEQFF,TRBV2,TRBJ2-1
CAWSRPRGGDTEAFF,TRBV30,TRBJ1-1
CASSTGAGVETQYF,TRBV7-3,TRBJ2-5
CAIRTGDEQYF,TRBV10-3,TRBJ2-7
CASSLSGGNEAFF,TRBV28,TRBJ1-1
CASSLYRGRGSGTEAFF,TRBV5-6,TRBJ1-1
CASSIVWTGVGEAFF,TRBV19,TRBJ1-1
CASSPSAGRGDGYTF,TRBV11-3,TRBJ1-2
CASSLLGLGDQPQHF,TRBV5-1,TRBJ1-5
CASSFGGTGNEKLFF,TRBV28,TRBJ1-4
CASSHGQARKSQETQYF,TRBV7-9,TRBJ2-5
CAWGSSGGYNEQFF,TRBV30,TRBJ2-1
CAWSEGSSAIEAFF,TRBV30,TRBJ1-1
CASSLEDSLEQFF,TRBV5-1,TRBJ2-1
CASSGRQGATSYEQYF,TRBV11-2,TRBJ2-7
CSVRIAGTYNEQFF,TRBV29-1,TRBJ2-1
CASSRTELHYGYTF,TRBV6-6,TRBJ1-2
CASSELAGGQETQYF,TRBV6-1,TRBJ2-5
CASSLRGGSGTGELFF,TRBV9,TRBJ2-2
CASSLRPEDTEAFF,TRBV5-1,TRBJ1-1
CASSIDLLAGGNEQYF,TRBV19,TRBJ2-7
CAWMRTGAYGYTF,TRBV30,TRBJ1-2
CASSFATGGADTQYF,TRBV11-2,TRBJ2-3
CASSLPGNGFDTF,TRBV7-9,TRBJ1-2
CASSQDFRRERGNEQFF,TRBV4-3,TRBJ2-1
CASSQEVSGISSYEQYF,TRBV4-3,TRBJ2-7
CASSQDGGVRSNEKLFF,TRBV4-1,TRBJ1-4
CASKVTTANFTDTQYF,TRBV6-4,TRBJ2-3
CASSALGLQFF,TRBV9,TRBJ2-1
CASSQGMVSGNTIYF,TRBV5-4,TRBJ1-3